The 26 T cell receptor beta chains in this list originate from one sample, sequenced in a study of blood T cells in healthy people across ages. Combining a sample-barcoded 5' primer with a J-beta primer mix, a second PCR ran for roughly 7 to 11 cycles. Using its own MiXCR run on the 5' RACE reads, TCRdb lists one record per CDR3 protein. The data contain about 1.6 million distinct CDR3 sequences, 34% of them singletons. Sequenced material: blood. These receptor sequences come from a woman aged 25 to 45 in good health.

The rearrangement uses TRBV6-1 and TRBJ2-5; unclear D gene. The CDR3 covers 14 residues. Between the trimmed V and J ends, which lost 2 bases and 1 base, there was a span of 8 bases. CDR1 is MNHNS and CDR2 is SASEGT in the germline V gene. The CDR3 region is CASSEYFIQETQYF. CDR3 in DNA: TGTGCCAGCAGTGAATACTTTATCCAAGAGACCCAGTACTTC.

There are a few counts of this clonotype. The rearrangement joins TRBV6-5 to TRBJ1-1; D possibly corresponds to TRBD1 (5 bases). This CDR3 is 14 amino acids long. V lost 5 bases and J lost 2, with 12 bases in between. The germline V gene encodes CDR1 MNHEY and CDR2 SVGAGI. DNA of the CDR3: TGTGCCAGCAGTCGTATAGGGACTAACACTGAAGCTTTCTTT. Its translation: CASSRIGTNTEAFF.

This chain connects TRBV7-9 to TRBJ2-5, with 8 positions matching TRBD1. J gave up 7 bases and V 1 base, and 8 bases lay outside the gene matches. This CDR3 has 15 amino acids. Germline CDR1 reads SEHNR; CDR2 reads FQNEAQ (reference sequence). CDR3 in amino acids: CASSLGDRGRATQYF. The CDR3 coding sequence is TGTGCCAGCAGCTTAGGCGACAGGGGCAGGGCGACCCAGTACTTC.

This chain links TRBV27 with TRBJ2-7, with D possibly TRBD2 on 6 matching bases. Germline V CDR1 and CDR2: MNHEY, SMNVEV (reference sequence). The CDR3 runs 17 residues. Trimming took off 1 base at V and 2 bases at J, with 18 bases between the two ends. DNA of the CDR3: TGTGCCAGCAGTTTATACCAGTTAAGCGGGCGGGCCTACGAGCAGTACTTC. Translating gives CASSLYQLSGRAYEQYF.

V and J are TRBV3-1 and TRBJ2-1, with D possibly being TRBD2 (6 bases). The tail of the sequence fits TRBJ2-7 better, so the J call may be wrong. CDR1 and CDR2 (germline): LGHDT, YNNKEL (reference sequence). This CDR3 is built from 16 residues. The CDR3 DNA sequence: TGTGCCAGCAGCCAGATGGGGGGATCCCCTCCCTCCGAGCAGTACTTC. Its protein is CASSQMGGSPPSEQYF.

The V call is TRBV2, the J call TRBJ2-5; no definite D call. The end of the DNA aligns better with TRBJ2-7, so the J call may be wrong. Germline lookup yields CDR1 SNHLY and CDR2 FYNNEI. This CDR3 is built from 14 residues. This CDR3 is CASKRSFYGHEQYF. CDR3 coding DNA: TGTGCCAGCAAAAGAAGCTTTTACGGCCACGAGCAGTACTTC.

V and J are TRBV5-1 and TRBJ2-1; no clear D. The CDR3 is 12 amino acids. The V and J ends lost 0 bases and 9 bases respectively, with 7 bases between them. Germline V gene data show CDR1 as SGHRS and CDR2 as YFSETQ. CDR3 protein: CASSLGSVEQFF. For the CDR3, the DNA is TGCGCCAGCAGCTTGGGGTCGGTTGAGCAGTTCTTC.

The rearrangement links TRBV11-2 to TRBJ1-2; unclear D gene. The CDR3 spans 13 residues. V was shortened by 0 bases and J by 10 bases, with 12 bases between the two germline ends. Germline CDR1 and CDR2: SGHAT and FQNNGV. The CDR3 sequence is CASSLDRNTYYTF. In nucleotides, the CDR3 is TGTGCCAGCAGCTTAGATCGGAACACCTACTACACCTTC.

This clonotype was counted a few times. V usage is TRBV28 and J usage is TRBJ2-5; TRBD1 agrees at 7 bases. V gave up 1 base and J gave up 13 bases; unmatched junction bases: 6. The CDR3 consists of 12 residues. CDR1 is MDHEN and CDR2 is SYDVKM in the germline V gene. The CDR3 loop is CASSLLGQFRYF. CDR3 in DNA: TGTGCCAGCAGTTTATTGGGACAGTTTCGGTACTTC.

Concerning this clonotype itself: A much more abundant neighbour one base away suggests this may be a read error. The chain is built from TRBV20-1 and TRBJ2-6, with D maybe TRBD1 (5 bases). CDR3 size: 14 residues. Germline V gene lookup returns CDR1 DFQATT and CDR2 SNEGSKA (reference sequence). The CDR3 is CSAPAHSGANVPTF. The CDR3 coding sequence is TGCAGTGCCCCAGCCCACTCTGGGGCCAACGTCCCGACTTTC.

This clonotype was found a few times. This sequence joins TRBV27 and TRBJ1-2, with a weak D call TRBD1 (5 bases). The CDR3 length is 13 residues. Deletions cut 5 bases from V and 4 bases from J, with 11 bases between. CDR1 is MNHEY and CDR2 is SMNVEV in the germline V gene (reference sequence). The CDR3 DNA sequence: TGTGCCAGCAGTCCAGGGTTTTCCTATGGCTACACCTTC. Protein product: CASSPGFSYGYTF.

This rearrangement joins TRBV6-1 to TRBJ2-3; D uncertain. CDR3 length: 15 residues. V lost 6 bases, J lost 2 bases, and 15 bases lay in between. CDR1 is MNHNS, CDR2 SASEGT, per germline. The CDR3 bases are TGTGCCAGCAGGAAAACAAACCTCCCCACAGATACGCAGTATTTT. As protein: CASRKTNLPTDTQYF.

In its sample, this clonotype was seen a few times. The V call is TRBV15, the J call TRBJ2-1; 8 bases fit TRBD2. This CDR3 spans 15 amino acids. Germline V gene sequence: CDR1 LNHNV, CDR2 YYDKDF (reference sequence). The V segment lost 1 base and the J segment 8 bases; nucleotides outside the gene matches: 7. Here the CDR3 DNA reads TGTGCCACCAGCAGAGTAGCCGGGGGGGCGCATGAGCAGTTCTTC. Protein sequence: CATSRVAGGAHEQFF. Full variable domain (remainder filled in from reference TRBV15 and TRBJ2-1): DAMVIQNPRYQVTQFGKPVTLSCSQTLNHNVMYWYQQKSSQAPKLLFHYYDKDFNNEADTPDNFQSRRPNTSFCFLDIRSPGLGDTAMYLCATSRVAGGAHEQFFGPGTRLTVL.

Concerning this clonotype: This likely came from a read error, as a far larger clone is one base away. The chain couples TRBV7-6 to TRBJ2-2; D is undetermined. Germline CDR1 reads SGHVS; CDR2 reads FNYEAQ. Trimming took 2 bases from V and 6 from J, leaving 4 bases between them. The CDR3 is 12 residues long. CDR3 amino acids: CASSLNPGELFF. The CDR3 DNA reads TGTGCCAGCAGCTTAAACCCCGGGGAGCTGTTTTTT.

CDR3 residues: CASSLEAISSGNTIYF. The CDR3, as DNA: TGTGCCAGCAGTTTGGAGGCGATTTCTTCTGGAAACACCATATATTTT. The rearrangement uses TRBV12-3 or TRBV12-4 and TRBJ1-3; D unresolved. The V and J ends lost 3 bases and 1 base respectively, with 13 bases between them. The CDR3 length is 16 residues.

The chain has TRBV12-3 or TRBV12-4 and TRBJ1-2; D is ambiguous. The CDR3 is 12 residues long. Trimming took 5 bases from V and 6 from J, leaving 10 bases between them. CDR3 region: CASSILLNGYTF. The CDR3 region has the DNA TGTGCCAGCAGTATTCTTCTCAATGGCTACACCTTC.

The rearrangement uses TRBV29-1 and TRBJ2-5; D is tentatively TRBD1 or TRBD2 (5 bases each). The CDR3 extends over 13 amino acids. From germline, CDR1 is SQVTM and CDR2 ANQGSEA. V was pared by 7 bases and J by 5 bases, with 17 bases between. The CDR3 spells CSAFRDHRETQYF. The CDR3 nucleotides are TGCAGCGCATTCCGGGACCATAGGGAGACCCAGTACTTC.

The chain is built from TRBV20-1 and TRBJ2-4, with D tentatively TRBD1 (6 bases). The CDR3 is 15 residues long. V lost 0 bases and J 2 bases, leaving 11 bases between the germline ends. The V gene's germline CDR1 is DFQATT and CDR2 SNEGSKA (reference sequence). CDR3 coding DNA: TGCAGTGCTAGAGACAGGGGTCTAACCAAAAACATTCAGTACTTC. This sequence encodes CSARDRGLTKNIQYF.

This clonotype has just one count. The V gene is TRBV6-1, the J gene TRBJ1-5, with 9 bases identical to TRBD1. Trimming took 4 bases from V and 5 from J; bases not matched to a gene: 3. The germline V gene has CDR1 MNHNS and CDR2 SASEGT. The CDR3 is 14 residues long. DNA of the CDR3: TGTGCCAGCAGTGCGAGGACAGGGGATCAGCCCCAGCATTTT. It specifies CASSARTGDQPQHF.

This clonotype was observed many times. The junction does not match germline at one end; this may be a read error. V gene TRBV5-1 combines with J gene TRBJ1-1; D is perhaps TRBD1 (5 bases). CDR1 is SGHRS and CDR2 is YFSETQ in the germline V gene. The CDR3 consists of 15 residues. CDR3 in amino acids: CASSPRGAMNTEAFF. The DNA for the CDR3 is TGTGCCAGCAGTCCAAGAGGGGCGATGAACACTGAAGCTTTCTTT.

This chain connects TRBV27 to TRBJ1-2; D might be TRBD1 (6 bases). The V end was cut by 5 bases, the J end by 8 bases, with 18 bases between. CDR3 length equals 14 residues. The germline gives CDR1 MNHEY, CDR2 SMNVEV (reference sequence). This chain's CDR3 is CASSGWRDIGGYTF. The CDR3 region has the DNA TGTGCCAGCAGTGGTTGGAGGGACATAGGAGGCTACACCTTC.

This chain uses TRBV11-2 with TRBJ2-7, with a tentative D call TRBD2 (5 bases). CDR3 size: 16 residues. The ends were cut back, 1 base at V and 2 bases at J, with 15 bases in the middle. Germline CDR1 reads SGHAT; CDR2 reads FQNNGV. CDR3 DNA sequence: TGTGCCAGCAGCTTAGGGAGCGTAGGACTTACCTACGAGCAGTACTTC. Residues: CASSLGSVGLTYEQYF.

Notes on this clonotype: It may be a read error: a sequence one base away is much more abundant. The chain recombines TRBV20-1 with TRBJ2-3; D is undetermined. The CDR3 contains 15 residues. Per the germline V gene, CDR1 is DFQATT and CDR2 is SNEGSKA (reference sequence). DNA of the CDR3: TGCAGTGCTGGAGACCGTGTCAGAAACACAGATACGCAGTATTTT. This gives the protein CSAGDRVRNTDTQYF.

There are a few counts of this clonotype. V is TRBV5-6 and J is TRBJ2-5; TRBD2 matches 10 bases. Germline V gene sequence: CDR1 SGHDT, CDR2 YYEEEE. CDR3 length equals 17 residues. V trimming: 1 base; J trimming: 5 bases; junction bases outside the gene matches: 11. This CDR3 reads CASSLYFSSGSWETQYF. CDR3 sequence (DNA): TGTGCCAGCAGCTTGTATTTTTCTAGCGGGAGTTGGGAGACCCAGTACTTC.

This chain connects TRBV27 to TRBJ1-6; perhaps TRBD1 as D (6 bases). The CDR3 is 15 amino acids. Looked up from germline, CDR1 is MNHEY and CDR2 is SMNVEV (reference sequence). Trimming left V 7 bases short and J 9 bases short, with 19 bases between. CDR3 amino acids: CASTWGDKQASPLHF. CDR3 in DNA: TGTGCCAGCACCTGGGGGGACAAACAGGCTTCACCCCTCCACTTT.

The V call is TRBV2, the J call TRBJ1-2, with D possibly TRBD1 on 6 matching bases. Deletions cut 3 bases from V and 4 bases from J, with 9 bases between. This CDR3 contains 13 residues. CDR1 and CDR2 (germline): SNHLY, FYNNEI. CDR3 amino acids: CASSDARGYGYTF. The CDR3, as DNA: TGTGCCAGCAGTGACGCCAGGGGCTATGGCTACACCTTC.